This TCR beta chain was observed in a study of T cells in localized non-small cell lung cancer (dated by TCRdb to about 2020). As for the study more broadly: The study analyzed T cell repertoires of roughly 220 early-stage NSCLC patients, comparing tumors and uninvolved tumor-adjacent lungs. The cohort consisted of around 250 treatment-naive NSCLC patients whose localized lung tumors had been resected. NSCLC patients had a mean age of approximately 72 years, and approximately 140 were male and more than 90 female.

At diagnosis, peripheral blood, uninvolved tumor-adjacent lung and tumor were collected and stored as a combination of fresh-frozen and FFPE material. For TCR repertoire profiling, blood samples were analyzed as peripheral blood mononuclear cells. Worth noting for this clone: Its antigen is currently not known. No qualities accompany the bases; no much larger clone lies one base away.

The immunoSEQ Assay was used to sequence TCR beta CDR3 regions from DNA. In the original analysis: To compute T cell density, TCR beta template counts were normalized to usable DNA, which was estimated by amplifying housekeeping genes. Richness was estimated with the preseqR package, extrapolating to 400,000 templates for PBMC samples and 120,000 templates for tissue samples. Clonality was defined by subtracting Pielou's evenness from one. Tissue-enriched TCRs were identified by differential abundance testing using productive amino-acid clonotypes, minimum total count 5 and alpha 0.1. The Jaccard Index and the Morisita Overlap Index were used to measure how much the repertoires overlapped between compartments. GLIPH clustered TCR beta CDR3s with public tetramer-defined viral CDR3s; viral motifs required at least three viral sequences plus V-gene enrichment. Sourced from immuneACCESS, this table was stored by TCRdb with only in-frame sequences that have V and J called. A share of the clones is absent; for the studies checked, an unresolved V gene accounts for under half, and the remainder has no known explanation. That table gives V, J and clone size, and the DNA gave D and trimming. The sample has 20,000 to 25,000 clones on record, 70% to 90% of them singletons. Jointly, the top ten make up about 14% of the sample.

In the germline V gene, CDR1 corresponds to SNHLY and CDR2 to FYNNEI. V loses 3 bases of germline sequence and J loses 0 bases, and the interval between the two ends is 12 bases. The CDR3 has 16 amino acids, counting the end cysteine and phenylalanine. The CDR3 DNA has 48 bases and is translated from base 1. The investigation overall reported the following: Higher blood T cell density associated with longer overall survival, while higher adjacent-lung clonality associated with shorter survival. Uninvolved tumor-adjacent lung showed the highest T cell clonality, higher than tumor, which suggests more focused antigenic responses in the adjacent lung. Because multi-region tumor sequencing was not performed, intratumor heterogeneity could not be ruled out. Because of the exploratory design, TCR variables were selected using unadjusted p-values without false-discovery rate correction. Of the top 100 tumor clones, a median of roughly 56 were detected in paired uninvolved adjacent lung; 28 were also among that lung's top 100.

The source material was peripheral blood, sampled before any cancer treatment. The clonotype comes from a female donor older than 55 with stage I lung adenocarcinoma. The rearranged chain carries TRBV2 and TRBJ1-3, with the D gene not clear enough to name. The CDR3 protein sequence reads: CASSDRGRSSGNTIYF. The nucleotides are TGTGCCAGCAGTGACCGAGGACGGAGCTCTGGAAACACCATATATTTT. Reference TRBV2 and TRBJ1-3 genes cover what lies past the CDR3, so the full variable domain is EPEVTQTPSHQVTQMGQEVILRCVPISNHLYFYWYRQILGQKVEFLVSFYNNEISEKSEIFDDQFSVERPDGSNFTLKIRSTKLEDSAMYFCASSDRGRSSGNTIYFGEGSWLTVV.